A single T cell receptor (beta chain) is shown here with its context. Its matching antigen is unknown. In germline, CDR1 is SGHRS, CDR2 YFSETQ. V shed 4 bases, J shed 9 bases, and the junction held 15 bases outside the gene matches. This CDR3 has 16 amino acids. The data were taken from a study of beta chain features in type 1 diabetes. Study at large: Examination spanned 100 million to 120 million sorted cells from all samples. General study points: VDJ junctions in type 1 diabetes patients carried more deletions and fewer insertions. A closer apparent resemblance between naive, central memory and Treg TCRB repertoires was seen in patients than in healthy donors. Type 1 diabetes patients showed a moderate but significant shortening of TCRB CDR3s in all four CD4+ subsets.

Investigators reverse transcribed all isolated RNA, so they sequenced expressed TCRB transcripts. Reads from naive, central memory and regulatory T cell samples averaged approximately 3.7 million. TCRdb keeps only in-frame clones here, not all; method: immunoSEQ multiplex PCR. The sample lists about 740,000 clones; about an eighth were seen once. This receptor was obtained from a man younger than 35 with type 1 diabetes. The gene calls are TRBV5-1 and TRBJ2-1, with 8 bases aligning to TRBD2. Input material: naive CD4+ T cells from blood. The CDR3 coding sequence is TGCGCCAGCAGCCCCTCTCCGGGGGGGAGTTTGGGTGAGCAGTTCTTC. As protein: CASSPSPGGSLGEQFF.